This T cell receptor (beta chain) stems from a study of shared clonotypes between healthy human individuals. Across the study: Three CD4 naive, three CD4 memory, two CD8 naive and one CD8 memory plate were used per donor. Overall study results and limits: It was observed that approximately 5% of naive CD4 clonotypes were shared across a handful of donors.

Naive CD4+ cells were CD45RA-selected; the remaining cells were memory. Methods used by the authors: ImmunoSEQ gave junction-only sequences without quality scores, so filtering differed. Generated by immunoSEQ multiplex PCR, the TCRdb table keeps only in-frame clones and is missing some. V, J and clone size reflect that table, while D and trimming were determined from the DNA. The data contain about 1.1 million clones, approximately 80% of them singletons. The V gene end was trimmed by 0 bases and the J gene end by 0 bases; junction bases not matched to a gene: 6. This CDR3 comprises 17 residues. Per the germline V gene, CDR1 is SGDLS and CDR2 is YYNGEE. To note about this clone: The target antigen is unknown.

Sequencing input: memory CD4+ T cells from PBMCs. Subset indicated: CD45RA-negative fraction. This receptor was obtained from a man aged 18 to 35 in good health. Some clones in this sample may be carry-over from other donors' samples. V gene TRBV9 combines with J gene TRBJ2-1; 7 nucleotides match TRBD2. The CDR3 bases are TGTGCCAGCAGCGTAGCCCCAGCGGGGAGCTCCTACAATGAGCAGTTCTTC. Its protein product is CASSVAPAGSSYNEQFF.